This is a list of T cell receptor beta chains from one sample in a study of ipilimumab plus nivolumab after autologous stem cell transplantation. Produced via immunoSEQ multiplex PCR; TCRdb's table is partial and in-frame only. The data contain tens of thousands of clones, about 83% of them singletons. The sequenced sample was PBMCs, obtained in a trial of ipilimumab plus nivolumab as post-transplant consolidation. The receptors here all came from a male donor with diffuse large B-cell lymphoma. CDR3s include the opening cysteine and the closing phenylalanine or tryptophan. A D gene is named only where the DNA matches it firmly. Only part of the rows carry a size: once, few, many, or a class if the clone is expanded.

>once|TRBV2|TRBJ2-2|TRBD2
CASTSGVNTGELFF
TGTGCCAGCACTAGCGGGGTGAACACCGGGGAGCTGTTTTTT
>few|TRBV11-2|TRBJ1-1|TRBD1
CASSGLTGGKALAFF
TGTGCCAGCAGCGGACTGACAGGGGGCAAAGCGTTAGCTTTCTTT
>-|TRBV7-2|TRBJ2-5|-
CASSLAGLAETQYF
TGTGCCAGCAGCTTAGCCGGTCTAGCGGAGACCCAGTACTTC
>-|TRBV5-1|TRBJ2-3|-
CASSQGGTDTQYF
TGCGCCAGCAGCCAGGGTGGCACAGATACGCAGTATTTT
>-|TRBV27|TRBJ2-6|TRBD1
CASSSIQGTGGANVLTF
TGTGCCAGCAGCAGCATACAGGGGACGGGCGGGGCCAACGTCCTGACTTTC
>few|TRBV7-9|TRBJ1-6|TRBD1
CASSPGTGQTSPLHF
TGTGCCAGCAGCCCGGGGACAGGACAAACTTCACCCCTCCACTTT
>once|TRBV28|TRBJ1-2|-
CASSPFGGDYGYTF
TGTGCCAGCAGTCCCTTTGGGGGGGACTATGGCTACACCTTC
>-|TRBV7-2|TRBJ2-6|-
CASSLRGVSHGANVLTF
TGTGCCAGCAGCTTGCGCGGGGTTTCGCACGGGGCCAACGTCCTGACTTTC
>-|TRBV6-6|TRBJ2-1|-
CASSPAGARSNEQFF
TGTGCCAGCAGCCCCGCGGGCGCTAGATCAAATGAGCAGTTCTTC
>-|TRBV18|TRBJ1-1|-
CASSPGSGVEAFF
TGTGCCAGCTCCCCTGGGAGTGGGGTCGAAGCTTTCTTT
>-|TRBV4-1|TRBJ2-2|-
CASSPPSGSNTGELFF
TGCGCCAGCAGCCCCCCCTCCGGATCGAACACCGGGGAGCTGTTTTTT
>-|TRBV21-1|TRBJ1-5|-
CANAPTGGRIGSNQPQHF
TGTGCCAACGCTCCCACAGGGGGGAGGATTGGTAGCAATCAGCCCCAGCATTTT
>-|TRBV29-1|TRBJ1-2|TRBD1
CSVEEGTGYGYTF
TGCAGCGTTGAAGAAGGGACAGGGTATGGCTACACCTTC
>-|TRBV7-3|TRBJ1-3|-
CPGAPGNTIYF
TGCCCGGGGGCGCCTGGAAACACCATATATTTT
>-|TRBV4-1|TRBJ2-7|TRBD1
CASSQISGGAYEQYF
TGCGCCAGCAGCCAAATATCAGGGGGCGCGTACGAGCAGTACTTC
>-|TRBV2|TRBJ1-1|-
CASSEVGQGTAFF
TGTGCCAGCAGTGAAGTGGGACAAGGGACAGCTTTCTTT
>-|TRBV7-6|TRBJ2-5|-
CASSPLLGGDQETQYF
TGTGCCAGCAGCCCGCTGCTAGGAGGGGACCAAGAGACCCAGTACTTC
>-|TRBV7-2|TRBJ2-5|-
CASSLTGTGRQETQYF
TGTGCCAGCAGCCTCACCGGGACTGGGAGACAAGAGACCCAGTACTTC
>-|TRBV5-4|TRBJ2-1|-
CASSKMSTGLYNEQFF
TGTGCCAGCAGCAAAATGAGTACCGGGCTCTACAATGAGCAGTTCTTC
>-|TRBV15|TRBJ1-3|-
CATTEITTGNTIYF
TGTGCCACTACTGAGATAACTACTGGAAACACCATATATTTT
>-|TRBV18|TRBJ1-5|TRBD1
CASSPPTGTQPQHF
TGTGCCAGCTCACCACCGACAGGGACTCAGCCCCAGCATTTT
>few|TRBV7-6|TRBJ2-1|TRBD1
CASSMGQGSYNEQFF
TGTGCCAGCAGCATGGGACAGGGGTCCTACAATGAGCAGTTCTTC
>-|TRBV14|TRBJ2-5|-
CASSQEFRGGETQYF
TGTGCCAGCAGCCAAGAATTCAGGGGTGGGGAGACCCAGTACTTC